This T cell receptor (beta chain) came from a study of sequential checkpoint blockade in melanoma. Background on the study: Maintenance nivolumab came after either treatment sequence.

Libraries were prepared by immunoSEQ multiplex PCR; TCRdb keeps only in-frame clonotypes and omits some of them. The sample lists some 1,800 clones, more than 60% occurring once. Documented treatment: randomized to nivolumab then ipilimumab (arm A) or the reverse (arm B). No patient had prior DNA-damaging chemotherapy. Sorted cells were live CD3+CD8+, lacking CD19 and CD56, from PBMCs. This clone was picked up a small number of times. Per germline, CDR1 SGHRS and CDR2 YFSETQ. This CDR3 comprises 14 residues. Trimming removed 2 bases from V and 0 bases from J, with 9 bases in between. This sample comprised CD8+ T cells sorted from blood (inferred from file names), obtained from a patient given nivolumab and ipilimumab in sequence. The source of this sequence is a human donor with melanoma. The rearrangement uses TRBV5-1 and TRBJ2-7, with D possibly TRBD1 on 6 matching bases. DNA of the CDR3: TGCGCCAGCAGCTTTACACAGGGCTCCTACGAGCAGTACTTC. It encodes CASSFTQGSYEQYF.